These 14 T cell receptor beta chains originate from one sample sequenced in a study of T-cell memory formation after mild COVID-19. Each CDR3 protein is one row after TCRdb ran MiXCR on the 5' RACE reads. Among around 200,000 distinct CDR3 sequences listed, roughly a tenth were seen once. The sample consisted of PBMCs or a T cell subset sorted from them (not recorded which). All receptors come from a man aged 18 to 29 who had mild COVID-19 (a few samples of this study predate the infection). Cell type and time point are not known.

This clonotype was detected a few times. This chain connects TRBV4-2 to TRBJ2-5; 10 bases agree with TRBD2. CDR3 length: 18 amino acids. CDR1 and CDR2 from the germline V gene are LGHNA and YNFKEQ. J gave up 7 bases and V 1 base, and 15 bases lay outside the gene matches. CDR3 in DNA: TGTGCCAGCAGCCAAGCGAGCGGGGGGGCGACGTACCAGGGGACCCAGTACTTC. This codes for CASSQASGGATYQGTQYF.

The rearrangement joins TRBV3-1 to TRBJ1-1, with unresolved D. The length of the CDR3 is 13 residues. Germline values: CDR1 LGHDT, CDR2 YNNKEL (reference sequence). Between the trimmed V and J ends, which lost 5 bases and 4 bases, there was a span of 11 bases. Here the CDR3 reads CASSSIMGTEAFF. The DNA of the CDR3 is TGTGCCAGCAGCTCCATAATGGGCACTGAAGCTTTCTTT.

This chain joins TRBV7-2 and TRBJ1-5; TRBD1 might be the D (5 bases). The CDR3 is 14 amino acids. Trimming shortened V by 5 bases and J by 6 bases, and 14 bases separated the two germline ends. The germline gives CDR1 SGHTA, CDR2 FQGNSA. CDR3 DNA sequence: TGTGCCAGCAGCCCTTCGACAGAGAGTCAGCCCCAGCATTTT. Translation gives CASSPSTESQPQHF.

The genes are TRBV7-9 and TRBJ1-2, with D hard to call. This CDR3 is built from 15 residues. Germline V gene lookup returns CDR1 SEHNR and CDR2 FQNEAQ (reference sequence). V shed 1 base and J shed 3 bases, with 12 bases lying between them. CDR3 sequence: CASSLGAGSDYGYTF. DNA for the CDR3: TGTGCCAGCAGCTTAGGGGCAGGATCTGACTATGGCTACACCTTC.

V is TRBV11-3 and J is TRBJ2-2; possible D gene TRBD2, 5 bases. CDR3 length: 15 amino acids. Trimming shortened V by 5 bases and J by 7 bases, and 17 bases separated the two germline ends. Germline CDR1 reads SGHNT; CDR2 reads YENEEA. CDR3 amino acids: CASSPPPRAGGELFF. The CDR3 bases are TGTGCCAGCAGCCCCCCCCCGAGGGCCGGCGGGGAGCTGTTTTTT.

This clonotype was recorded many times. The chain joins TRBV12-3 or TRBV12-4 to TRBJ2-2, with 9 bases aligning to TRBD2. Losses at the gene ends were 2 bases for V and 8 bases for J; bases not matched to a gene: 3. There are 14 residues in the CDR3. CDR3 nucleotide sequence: TGTGCCAGCAGTTTACGTCTAGCGGGGGGGGAGCTGTTTTTT. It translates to CASSLRLAGGELFF.

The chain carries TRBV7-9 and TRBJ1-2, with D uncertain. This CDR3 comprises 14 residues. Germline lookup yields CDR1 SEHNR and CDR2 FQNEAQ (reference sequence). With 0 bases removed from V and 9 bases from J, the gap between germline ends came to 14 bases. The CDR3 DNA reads TGTGCCAGCAGCTTAGCCGGGCCATCGGCTCGCTACACCTTC. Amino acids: CASSLAGPSARYTF.

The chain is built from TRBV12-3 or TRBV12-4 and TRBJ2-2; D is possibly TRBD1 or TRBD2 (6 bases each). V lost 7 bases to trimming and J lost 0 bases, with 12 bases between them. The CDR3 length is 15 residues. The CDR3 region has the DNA TGTGCCAGCACCTTGGGGGGCCCGAACACCGGGGAGCTGTTTTTT. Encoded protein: CASTLGGPNTGELFF.

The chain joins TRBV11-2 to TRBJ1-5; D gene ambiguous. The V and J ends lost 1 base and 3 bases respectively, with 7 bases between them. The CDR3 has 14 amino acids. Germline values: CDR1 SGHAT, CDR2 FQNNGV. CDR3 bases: TGTGCCAGCAGCTTAGTTGGGTTCAATCAGCCCCAGCATTTT. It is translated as CASSLVGFNQPQHF. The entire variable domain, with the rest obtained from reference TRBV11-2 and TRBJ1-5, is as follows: EAGVAQSPRYKIIEKRQSVAFWCNPISGHATLYWYQQILGQGPKLLIQFQNNGVVDDSQLPKDRFSAERLKGVDSTLKIQPAKLEDSAVYLCASSLVGFNQPQHFGDGTRLSIL.

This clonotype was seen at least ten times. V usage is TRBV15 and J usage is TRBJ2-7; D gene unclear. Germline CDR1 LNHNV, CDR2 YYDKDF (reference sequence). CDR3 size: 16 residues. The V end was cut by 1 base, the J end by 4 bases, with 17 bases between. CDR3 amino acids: CATSRVGWGSRYEQYF. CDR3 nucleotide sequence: TGTGCCACCAGCAGAGTAGGTTGGGGATCTCGGTACGAGCAGTACTTC.

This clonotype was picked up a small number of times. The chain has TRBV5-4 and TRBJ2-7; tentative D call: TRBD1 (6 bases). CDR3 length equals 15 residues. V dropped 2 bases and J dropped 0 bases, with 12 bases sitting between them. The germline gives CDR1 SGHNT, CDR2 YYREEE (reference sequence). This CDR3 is CASSFDRSLSYEQYF. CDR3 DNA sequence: TGTGCCAGCAGCTTCGACAGGAGCCTCTCCTACGAGCAGTACTTC.

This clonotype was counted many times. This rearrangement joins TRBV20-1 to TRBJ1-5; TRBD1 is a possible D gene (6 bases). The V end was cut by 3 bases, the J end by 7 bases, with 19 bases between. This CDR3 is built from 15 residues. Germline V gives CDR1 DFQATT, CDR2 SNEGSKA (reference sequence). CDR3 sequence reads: CSARGDYRVGQPQHF. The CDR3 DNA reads TGCAGTGCTAGGGGGGACTACAGGGTTGGACAGCCCCAGCATTTT.

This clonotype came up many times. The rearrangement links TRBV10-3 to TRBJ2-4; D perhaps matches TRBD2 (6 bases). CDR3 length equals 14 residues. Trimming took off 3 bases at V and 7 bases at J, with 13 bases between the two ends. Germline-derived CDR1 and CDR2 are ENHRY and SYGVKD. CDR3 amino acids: CAISDGASGNIQYF. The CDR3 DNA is TGTGCCATCAGTGATGGGGCCAGCGGGAACATTCAGTACTTC.

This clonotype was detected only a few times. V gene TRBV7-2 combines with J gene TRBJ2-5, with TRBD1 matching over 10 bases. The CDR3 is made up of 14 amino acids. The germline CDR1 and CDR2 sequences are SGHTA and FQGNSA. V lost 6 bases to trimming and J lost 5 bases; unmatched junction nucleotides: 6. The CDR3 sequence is CASRRQGARETQYF. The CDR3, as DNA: TGTGCCAGCAGACGACAGGGGGCACGGGAGACCCAGTACTTC. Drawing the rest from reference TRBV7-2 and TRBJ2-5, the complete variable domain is GAGVSQSPSNKVTEKGKDVELRCDPISGHTALYWYRQSLGQGLEFLIYFQGNSAPDKSGLPSDRFSAERTGGSVSTLTIQRTQQEDSAVYLCASRRQGARETQYFGPGTRLLVL.